This entry features one T cell receptor (beta chain) sequence. Its antigen is currently not known. Base qualities are not at hand, and no much larger clone is one base apart. Trimming takes 2 bases from V and 2 bases from J, and the germline ends sit 13 bases apart. From the cysteine up to the phenylalanine, the CDR3 has a length of 15 residues. The read is trimmed to its CDR3 DNA, 45 bases read in frame from base 1. As encoded in the germline V gene (reference sequence), CDR1 is DFQATT while CDR2 is SNEGSKA. Profiling of TCR beta VDJ combinations and CDR3 sequences used genomic DNA as the template. TCR repertoire sequencing was run on an Illumina HiSeq 2000. Under the source paper's analysis protocol: TRBV/TRBJ rearrangement plots, CDR3 size and DJ length profiles, and Simpson's diversity index were used to assess repertoires. The immunodominant clone was defined as the most abundant DNA sequence in deep sequencing data. CDR3 amino acid sequences were checked for sharing between subjects and were compared against published repertoires and the VDJdb database. TCRdb trimmed the raw reads at Q25, called clones with MiXCR and kept productive beta chains. Rows matching on CDR3 protein sequence are summarized as one entry with the most common DNA and genes. Clone size and V and J calls follow TCRdb, not the original study. Within this sample are roughly 160,000 distinct CDR3 sequences, with over 70% of them counted one time only. In total, the top ten clones hold roughly half of the sample.

Flow cytometry had shown CD8+CD57+ cell expansion in the patients selected for sequencing. Every patient had a diagnosis of severe acquired aplastic anemia based on International Study of Aplastic Anemia and Agranulocytosis and Camitta criteria. No patient had received any therapy when blood was sampled. In the study, sorted CD4+ and CD8+ blood T cells from patients with severe aplastic anemia and from healthy subjects underwent deep sequencing of TCR repertoires. In the USA, patient enrollment took place under clinicaltrials.gov protocols 00001620, 01623167, 00001397, 00071045, 00081523 and 00961064. Ficoll-Paque density gradient centrifugation was used to isolate peripheral blood mononuclear cells. Before DNA was extracted, CD4+ and CD8+ T cells were sorted using either FACS or magnetic beads. The sample originates from a study of CD8+CD57+ T cells in acquired aplastic anemia (dated by TCRdb to between 2017 and 2018). With respect to the entire study: A mean of 3.2 ug of DNA, ranging from about 0.19 to 30 ug, was extracted from sorted CD4+ and CD8+ cells. A CD8+CD57+ expansion meant a frequency higher than the mean frequency seen in healthy subjects. What the work shows at the level of the full study, not this receptor alone: Patients and healthy controls showed no significant difference in CD8+ Simpson's diversity (P=0.060). Around 27 CD8+ CDR3 sequences were shared between patients and controls but appeared highly expressed in patients and within their immunodominant clones.

The rearranged chain carries TRBV20-1 and TRBJ1-5; perhaps TRBD1 is the D gene, with 5 bases matching. Sequencing was done on a sample of sorted CD4+, CD8+, or CD8+CD57+ T cells (not recorded which) from PBMCs. This clonotype originated in a human donor with aplastic anemia. In nucleotides, the sequence is TGCAGTGCTAGAAGGGACTCCATCGGCAATCAGCCCCAGCATTTT. This is translated as CSARRDSIGNQPQHF.